The 22 T cell receptor beta chains listed next were all sequenced from one sample in a study of blood T cell repertoires in COVID-19. Profiled with immunoSEQ multiplex PCR; TCRdb holds only in-frame clones, not every one. This sample has around 98,000 clones; about 81% occur once, and the top ten carry around a quarter. What was sequenced was peripheral blood. The receptors originated from a man aged 70-80 years with acute or convalescent COVID-19.

The chain is built from TRBV5-1 and TRBJ2-7; D may be TRBD2 (5 bases). The CDR3 totals 14 residues. Trimming left V 3 bases short and J 1 base short, with 11 bases between. CDR1 and CDR2 from the germline V gene are SGHRS and YFSETQ. The DNA of the CDR3 is TGCGCCAGCAGCTCGGACTCCTTTTCCTACGAGCAGTACTTC. The encoded protein is CASSSDSFSYEQYF.

This CDR3 reads CATSGRDRTYGYTF. CDR3 coding DNA: TGTGCCACCAGTGGCCGGGACAGGACCTATGGCTACACCTTC. This chain uses TRBV24-1 with TRBJ1-2, with 8 nucleotides matching TRBD1. Germline V gene lookup returns CDR1 KGHDR and CDR2 SFDVKD. This CDR3 region has 14 residues. J was trimmed by 4 bases and V by 5 bases; bases with no gene match: 5.

The rearrangement uses TRBV5-1 and TRBJ1-3; TRBD1 matches at 7 bases. Trimming took 4 bases from V and 0 from J; bases not matched to a gene: 7. CDR1 is SGHRS and CDR2 is YFSETQ in the germline V gene. This CDR3 comprises 16 residues. The CDR3, as DNA: TGCGCCAGCAGCGGGATAGGGACAGTCTCTGGAAACACCATATATTTT. Amino acids: CASSGIGTVSGNTIYF. Looking up the rest from reference TRBV5-1 and TRBJ1-3 gives the full variable domain: KAGVTQTPRYLIKTRGQQVTLSCSPISGHRSVSWYQQTPGQGLQFLFEYFSETQRNKGNFPGRFSGRQFSNSRSEMNVSTLELGDSALYLCASSGIGTVSGNTIYFGEGSWLTVV.

The J gene is TRBJ2-5, the V gene TRBV5-1, with 8 bases that match TRBD1. The CDR3 runs 15 residues. Germline V gene sequence: CDR1 SGHRS, CDR2 YFSETQ. The junction had 8 bases not matched to a gene; V was cut back by 2 bases and J by 5 bases. For the CDR3, the DNA is TGCGCCAGCAGCTTAAATACAGGGGGGACGGAGACCCAGTACTTC. It translates to CASSLNTGGTETQYF. Full variable domain (remainder filled in from reference TRBV5-1 and TRBJ2-5): KAGVTQTPRYLIKTRGQQVTLSCSPISGHRSVSWYQQTPGQGLQFLFEYFSETQRNKGNFPGRFSGRQFSNSRSEMNVSTLELGDSALYLCASSLNTGGTETQYFGPGTRLLVL.

The sample holds many counts of this clone. The rearrangement links TRBV19 to TRBJ2-7, with 8 bases fitting TRBD1. Unmatched junction bases numbered 7, after V lost 3 bases and J lost 3 bases. The CDR3 totals 15 residues. Germline V gene sequence: CDR1 LNHDA, CDR2 SQIVND (reference sequence). The CDR3 nucleotides are TGTGCCAGTAGTATGGGGGCAGGGGGCAACTACGAGCAGTACTTC. This translates into CASSMGAGGNYEQYF.

The chain is built from TRBV4-2 and TRBJ2-1, with unresolved D. Trimming stripped 1 base from V and 7 bases from J, with 14 bases between. Germline-derived CDR1 and CDR2 are LGHNA and YNFKEQ. The CDR3 length is 15 residues. For the CDR3, the DNA is TGTGCCAGCAGCCAAGTCCTCACTTCAGCGAATGAGCAGTTCTTC. This sequence encodes CASSQVLTSANEQFF.

The rearrangement uses TRBV27 and TRBJ1-6; unclear D gene. The ends were cut back, 9 bases at V and 0 bases at J, with 12 bases in the middle. Germline V lookup: CDR1 MNHEY, CDR2 SMNVEV (reference sequence). The CDR3 has 15 residues. The CDR3 sequence is CASQRRSSYNSPLHF. Here the CDR3 DNA reads TGTGCCAGTCAGAGGCGGAGCTCCTATAATTCACCCCTCCACTTT.

In its sample, this clone was seen a few times. The rearrangement joins TRBV4-1 to TRBJ1-6; D ambiguous. The CDR3 consists of 15 residues. CDR1 and CDR2 from the germline V gene are MGHRA and YSYEKL. The V end lost 4 bases, the J end lost 3 bases, and 10 bases lay between the germline ends. Here the CDR3 DNA reads TGCGCCAGCAGCCCCTCAGTTAACTATAATTCACCCCTCCACTTT. Its protein is CASSPSVNYNSPLHF.

This clone was seen once. The J gene is TRBJ1-2, the V gene TRBV28, with 8 nucleotides matching TRBD1. J was trimmed by 7 bases and V by 5 bases; bases with no gene match: 3. Germline CDR1 MDHEN, CDR2 SYDVKM. The length of the CDR3 is 12 residues. The chain's CDR3 is CASSIDRGGYTF. DNA of the CDR3: TGTGCCAGCAGTATAGACAGGGGTGGCTACACCTTC.

This clone was observed a few times. The chain has TRBV4-2 and TRBJ1-2; D gene ambiguous. Germline V gene lookup returns CDR1 LGHNA and CDR2 YNFKEQ. CDR3 length equals 16 residues. V dropped 0 bases and J dropped 3 bases, with 14 bases sitting between them. The DNA for the CDR3 is TGTGCCAGCAGCCAAGAAATGGCGGGCGCCGACTATGGCTACACCTTC. Encoded protein: CASSQEMAGADYGYTF.

V and J are TRBV19 and TRBJ1-1; 9 bases map to TRBD1. The germline CDR1 and CDR2 sequences are LNHDA and SQIVND (reference sequence). The CDR3 covers 14 residues. Germline trimming cut 5 bases from V and 4 bases from J; bases unmatched to any gene: 5. CDR3 DNA sequence: TGTGCCAGTAGTTCGAGGACAGGGGCCACTGAAGCTTTCTTT. Translating it yields CASSSRTGATEAFF.

This chain links TRBV9 with TRBJ2-5; 8 bases match TRBD2. V lost 0 bases and J lost 4; bases outside the gene matches: 8. This CDR3 is 16 amino acids long. Germline V gene sequence: CDR1 SGDLS, CDR2 YYNGEE. CDR3 sequence: CASSVGVGRAVETQYF. The CDR3 DNA reads as TGTGCCAGCAGCGTAGGGGTCGGGAGGGCCGTAGAGACCCAGTACTTC.

The chain uses TRBV19 and TRBJ2-7, with 9 bases identical to TRBD1. The CDR3 is 14 amino acids. The V gene end was trimmed by 3 bases and the J gene end by 7 bases; junction bases not matched to a gene: 7. Germline V lookup: CDR1 LNHDA, CDR2 SQIVND (reference sequence). CDR3 bases: TGTGCCAGTAGTATGATCGGGACAGGGAGGGAGCAGTACTTC. Translating gives CASSMIGTGREQYF. Drawing the rest from reference TRBV19 and TRBJ2-7, the complete variable domain is DGGITQSPKYLFRKEGQNVTLSCEQNLNHDAMYWYRQDPGQGLRLIYYSQIVNDFQKGDIAEGYSVSREKKESFPLTVTSAQKNPTAFYLCASSMIGTGREQYFGPGTRLTVT.

J is TRBJ2-1 and V is TRBV18; 7 bases are a match to TRBD2. Germline V gene sequence: CDR1 KGHSH, CDR2 LQKENI. Trimming took 3 bases from V and 0 from J; bases not matched to a gene: 11. The CDR3 contains 18 residues. The DNA for the CDR3 is TGTGCCAGCTCACCCCAAGGACCAGGGAGGGGCTCCTACAATGAGCAGTTCTTC. It yields the protein CASSPQGPGRGSYNEQFF.

The chain has TRBV7-9 and TRBJ2-7; no reliable D call. The length of the CDR3 is 12 residues. The ends were cut back, 1 base at V and 5 bases at J, with 6 bases in the middle. Germline CDR1 reads SEHNR; CDR2 reads FQNEAQ (reference sequence). CDR3 DNA sequence: TGTGCCAGCAGCTTAGTCAGCGACGAGCAGTACTTC. Protein sequence: CASSLVSDEQYF.

The chain couples TRBV29-1 to TRBJ1-1, with TRBD1 matching over 11 bases. CDR3 length equals 15 residues. The V and J ends lost 7 bases and 0 bases, in that order; junction bases with no gene match: 7. Germline loops: CDR1 SQVTM, CDR2 ANQGSEA. The CDR3: CSAVGQGALNTEAFF. The CDR3 DNA sequence: TGCAGCGCCGTCGGACAGGGGGCGTTGAACACTGAAGCTTTCTTT.

The V and J genes are TRBV5-1 and TRBJ1-5, with 8 positions matching TRBD1. CDR1 SGHRS and CDR2 YFSETQ come from the germline V gene. The CDR3 consists of 15 residues. V was clipped by 3 bases and J by 7 bases; unmatched bases: 9. The CDR3 DNA sequence: TGCGCCAGCAGCTCTGACGGGACAGGTGGCCAGCCCCAGCATTTT. Its translation is CASSSDGTGGQPQHF.

V and J are TRBV18 and TRBJ2-1; 12 bases map to TRBD2. This CDR3 is built from 17 residues. Germline V gene sequence: CDR1 KGHSH, CDR2 LQKENI. The J segment lost 2 bases and the V segment lost 0 bases, leaving 2 bases of the junction unmatched. The chain's CDR3 is CASSPPGLAGTYNEQFF. The CDR3 DNA is TGTGCCAGCTCACCACCGGGACTAGCGGGCACCTACAATGAGCAGTTCTTC.

The rearrangement joins TRBV7-2 to TRBJ2-7; no definite D call. This CDR3 has 13 amino acids. The V end lost 3 bases, the J end lost 0 bases, and 6 bases lay between the germline ends. Germline V gives CDR1 SGHTA, CDR2 FQGNSA. In nucleotides, the CDR3 is TGTGCCAGCAGCTTTGGAGACTCCTACGAGCAGTACTTC. It yields the protein CASSFGDSYEQYF.

V usage is TRBV24-1 and J usage is TRBJ2-5; D gene ambiguous. The CDR3 length is 14 residues. Between the trimmed V and J ends, which lost 5 bases and 2 bases, there was a span of 11 bases. Germline lookup yields CDR1 KGHDR and CDR2 SFDVKD. The chain's CDR3 is CATSARQQQETQYF. The CDR3 DNA follows: TGTGCCACCAGTGCTAGGCAGCAACAAGAGACCCAGTACTTC.

V and J are TRBV28 and TRBJ2-4, with D perhaps matching TRBD1 (5 bases). Germline V gene lookup returns CDR1 MDHEN and CDR2 SYDVKM. Trimming removed 0 bases from V and 0 bases from J, with 12 bases in between. This CDR3 spans 17 amino acids. In nucleotides, the CDR3 is TGTGCCAGCAGTTTATGGAGCAGGGTTGGAGCCAAAAACATTCAGTACTTC. This translates into CASSLWSRVGAKNIQYF.

This clone was found many times. This chain uses TRBV10-2 with TRBJ1-1, with 9 bases fitting TRBD1. V gave up 8 bases and J gave up 4 bases; unmatched junction bases: 11. Germline V gene data show CDR1 as WSHSY and CDR2 as SAAADI. This CDR3 spans 15 amino acids. The DNA for the CDR3 is TGCGCCAGCGTCCTTCAAGACAGGGGGATCACTGAAGCTTTCTTT. Encoded protein: CASVLQDRGITEAFF.